Listed here are 25 T cell receptor beta chains from one sample, sequenced in a study of blood T cell repertoires in COVID-19. The assay was immunoSEQ multiplex PCR, and TCRdb's table has in-frame clones only and misses some. The table shows roughly 300,000 clones, with 70% to 90% occurring only once. Sequenced sample: peripheral blood. These receptors all come from a woman in her 30s with COVID-19, enrolled during active disease.

The chain carries TRBV19 and TRBJ2-7; 8 bases are shared with TRBD1. The CDR3 is made up of 15 amino acids. The V segment lost 5 bases and the J segment 4 bases; nucleotides outside the gene matches: 10. Germline-derived CDR1 and CDR2 are LNHDA and SQIVND (reference sequence). CDR3 in DNA: TGTGCCAGTAGTCCCTCGGCAGGGGGCCAGTACGAGCAGTACTTC. This gives the protein CASSPSAGGQYEQYF.

The chain carries TRBV11-2 and TRBJ2-2, with 10 bases matching TRBD1. The germline V gene has CDR1 SGHAT and CDR2 FQNNGV. J lost 5 bases, V lost 3 bases, and 6 bases had no gene match. This CDR3 region has 16 residues. CDR3 sequence (DNA): TGTGCCAGCAGCTTCGACAGGGGGCGCAGGACCGGGGAGCTGTTTTTT. Its translation is CASSFDRGRRTGELFF.

In its sample, this clone was seen once. The CDR3 region is CASSPGLSYEQYF. The CDR3 DNA sequence: TGCGCCAGCAGTCCAGGACTCTCCTACGAGCAGTACTTC. The gene calls are TRBV10-1 and TRBJ2-7, with D maybe TRBD2 (5 bases). The CDR3 consists of 13 residues. V lost 5 bases to trimming and J lost 0 bases, with 8 bases between them. Looked up from germline, CDR1 is WNHNN and CDR2 is SYGVQD (reference sequence).

The V call is TRBV11-3, the J call TRBJ2-7; TRBD1 aligns across 9 bases. Germline lookup yields CDR1 SGHNT and CDR2 YENEEA. V dropped 5 bases and J dropped 5; count of bases not matched to a gene: 7. The CDR3 runs 14 residues. Here the CDR3 DNA reads TGTGCCAGCAGCCCCGGACAGGGGAGCCACGAGCAGTACTTC. This sequence encodes CASSPGQGSHEQYF.

The CDR3 DNA follows: TGTGCCAGTAGTTATCCGGGACAGGGTTTTTTCGGAGCTTTCTTT. Protein: CASSYPGQGFFGAFF. The J gene is TRBJ1-1, the V gene TRBV19, with 9 positions matching TRBD1. CDR3 length: 15 amino acids. In germline, CDR1 is LNHDA, CDR2 SQIVND (reference sequence). V lost 5 bases, J lost 10 bases, and 14 bases stayed unmatched. Full variable domain (missing parts from reference TRBV19 and TRBJ1-1): DGGITQSPKYLFRKEGQNVTLSCEQNLNHDAMYWYRQDPGQGLRLIYYSQIVNDFQKGDIAEGYSVSREKKESFPLTVTSAQKNPTAFYLCASSYPGQGFFGAFFGQGTRLTVV.

The J gene is TRBJ1-1, the V gene TRBV20-1; D remains unclear. The V end lost 6 bases, the J end lost 11 bases, and 16 bases lay between the germline ends. The CDR3 is made up of 11 amino acids. CDR1 and CDR2 (germline): DFQATT, SNEGSKA (reference sequence). CDR3 DNA: TGCAGTGCCCCTGACCTAGCTTCCGCTTTCTTT. This sequence encodes CSAPDLASAFF.

The V and J genes are TRBV4-1 and TRBJ1-2; D perhaps matches TRBD1 (6 bases). Germline-derived CDR1 and CDR2 are MGHRA and YSYEKL. CDR3 length: 14 residues. Trimming stripped 1 base from V and 4 bases from J, with 10 bases between. CDR3 DNA sequence: TGCGCCAGCAGCCAAGTGACAGGTTCCTATGGCTACACCTTC. Its protein is CASSQVTGSYGYTF.

A note on this clone: This same CDR3 is encoded by further DNA sequences in the sample. The V call is TRBV6-5, the J call TRBJ1-5; TRBD1 aligns across 11 bases. Germline V gene lookup returns CDR1 MNHEY and CDR2 SVGAGI. V dropped 6 bases and J dropped 1; count of bases not matched to a gene: 2. This CDR3 is 15 amino acids long. The CDR3, as DNA: TGTGCCAGCAGCCGGGACAGGGGGAGCAATCAGCCCCAGCATTTT. Its protein is CASSRDRGSNQPQHF.

The chain carries TRBV7-9 and TRBJ2-7, with 9 bases lining up with TRBD1. The V gene end was trimmed by 11 bases and the J gene end by 5 bases; junction bases not matched to a gene: 19. The CDR3 spans 16 residues. Germline loops: CDR1 SEHNR, CDR2 FQNEAQ (reference sequence). The CDR3 protein is CALSGEDRGFVHEQYF. The CDR3 nucleotides read TGTGCCCTAAGTGGGGAGGACAGGGGATTTGTCCACGAGCAGTACTTC.

This clone was counted once. The chain links TRBV12-3 or TRBV12-4 to TRBJ1-2, with no clear D. This CDR3 contains 11 residues. Trimming shortened V by 5 bases and J by 8 bases, and 9 bases separated the two germline ends. CDR3 amino acids: CASSQEDGYTF. As DNA, the CDR3 is TGTGCCAGCAGTCAGGAAGACGGCTACACCTTC.

This chain uses TRBV19 with TRBJ2-7, with D possibly being TRBD1 (6 bases). Trimming removed 3 bases at V and 5 bases at J, with 11 bases between. Germline values: CDR1 LNHDA, CDR2 SQIVND (reference sequence). The length of the CDR3 is 13 residues. The DNA for the CDR3 is TGTGCCAGTAGTATGCAGGGGACACACGAGCAGTACTTC. Its translation is CASSMQGTHEQYF.

The CDR3 region is CASSQLAGEQYF. The CDR3, as DNA: TGTGCCAGCAGCCAACTTGCCGGCGAGCAGTACTTC. V gene TRBV4-2 combines with J gene TRBJ2-7, with D unclear. V gave up 2 bases and J gave up 6 bases, with 8 bases separating them. The CDR3 length is 12 residues. Germline-derived CDR1 and CDR2 are LGHNA and YNFKEQ.

This sequence joins TRBV7-9 and TRBJ2-7; D perhaps matches TRBD1 (5 bases). The CDR3 totals 13 residues. V shed 5 bases and J shed 7 bases, with 15 bases lying between them. Germline CDR1 SEHNR, CDR2 FQNEAQ (reference sequence). The CDR3 protein is CASSRATPGEQYF. In DNA form, the CDR3 reads TGTGCCAGCAGCCGAGCAACCCCAGGGGAGCAGTACTTC.

This chain links TRBV29-1 with TRBJ2-7, with D tentatively TRBD2 (5 bases). CDR3 length: 12 residues. V was clipped by 8 bases and J by 0 bases, with 11 bases between them. Germline V gene sequence: CDR1 SQVTM, CDR2 ANQGSEA. DNA of the CDR3: TGCAGCAAGGACTTTAGCTCCTACGAGCAGTACTTC. Translating it yields CSKDFSSYEQYF.

The V call is TRBV6-6, the J call TRBJ2-3; 8 bases map to TRBD2. This CDR3 contains 13 residues. Trimming took 7 bases from V and 0 from J; bases not matched to a gene: 0. Per germline, CDR1 MNHNY and CDR2 SVGAGI (reference sequence). DNA of the CDR3: TGTGCCAGCACGGGGGGGAGCACAGATACGCAGTATTTT. Translated: CASTGGSTDTQYF.

V usage is TRBV18 and J usage is TRBJ1-3; TRBD1 matches 11 bases. V shed 3 bases, J shed 8 bases, and the junction held 6 bases outside the gene matches. Germline-derived CDR1 and CDR2 are KGHSH and LQKENI. The length of the CDR3 is 15 residues. CDR3 DNA sequence: TGTGCCAGCTCACCGCTGGACAGGGGGCCTTACACCATATATTTT. Protein sequence: CASSPLDRGPYTIYF.

This clone was found once. The J gene is TRBJ1-3, the V gene TRBV5-6; D call uncertain. The CDR3 has 11 residues. Deletions cut 0 bases from V and 9 bases from J, with 4 bases between. Germline loops: CDR1 SGHDT, CDR2 YYEEEE. The CDR3 spells CASSLGATIYF. CDR3 sequence (DNA): TGTGCCAGCAGCTTGGGAGCCACCATATATTTT.

The rearrangement uses TRBV19 and TRBJ2-3, with TRBD2 matching over 16 bases. After removal of 7 bases from V and 0 bases from J, the junction contained 7 bases not matched to a gene. The CDR3 has 18 residues. Germline V gene sequence: CDR1 LNHDA, CDR2 SQIVND (reference sequence). CDR3 in DNA: TGTGCCAGTATTCCCGGGACTAGCGGGGGGGATAGCACAGATACGCAGTATTTT. This codes for CASIPGTSGGDSTDTQYF. The full variable domain, its missing parts supplied by reference TRBV19 and TRBJ2-3, is DGGITQSPKYLFRKEGQNVTLSCEQNLNHDAMYWYRQDPGQGLRLIYYSQIVNDFQKGDIAEGYSVSREKKESFPLTVTSAQKNPTAFYLCASIPGTSGGDSTDTQYFGPGTRLTVL.

A few counts support this clone. V gene TRBV19 combines with J gene TRBJ1-1; the D gene is possibly TRBD1 (5 bases). Between the trimmed V and J ends, which lost 4 bases and 0 bases, there was a span of 15 bases. The CDR3 sequence is 16 residues long. Looked up from germline, CDR1 is LNHDA and CDR2 is SQIVND (reference sequence). The chain's CDR3 is CASSTQPSGLNTEAFF. In DNA form, the CDR3 reads TGTGCCAGTAGTACACAACCTTCAGGGTTGAACACTGAAGCTTTCTTT.

CDR3 nucleotides: TGTGCCAGCAGCGGAGGTCCCGGACAGACTAATGAAAAACTGTTTTTT. Amino acid sequence: CASSGGPGQTNEKLFF. The V call is TRBV5-6, the J call TRBJ1-4; perhaps TRBD1 as D (6 bases). V was cut by 4 bases and J by 2 bases, with 15 bases left in between. Per the germline V gene, CDR1 is SGHDT and CDR2 is YYEEEE. CDR3 size: 16 residues.

The rearrangement links TRBV5-5 to TRBJ2-2; a weak D match, TRBD2 (5 bases). In germline, CDR1 is SGHKS, CDR2 YYEKEE (reference sequence). Deletions cut 7 bases from V and 7 bases from J, with 8 bases between. The CDR3 contains 11 residues. The CDR3 coding sequence is TGTGCCAGCCACCGGGACGGGGAGCTGTTTTTT. The encoded protein is CASHRDGELFF.

The chain combines TRBV7-2 with TRBJ2-3, with a possible D match to TRBD1 (5 bases). The germline gives CDR1 SGHTA, CDR2 FQGNSA. Trimming shortened V by 1 base and J by 2 bases, and 10 bases separated the two germline ends. The CDR3 spans 15 residues. CDR3 nucleotide sequence: TGTGCCAGCAGCTTAGTTTGGACATACACAGATACGCAGTATTTT. Its protein is CASSLVWTYTDTQYF.

CDR3 in amino acids: CASSSAGQGAYEQYF. The CDR3 DNA reads TGTGCCAGCAGTTCCGCCGGGCAGGGGGCATACGAGCAGTACTTC. The gene calls are TRBV28 and TRBJ2-7, with TRBD1 matching 8 bases. Unmatched junction bases numbered 9, after V lost 4 bases and J lost 4 bases. Germline CDR1 is MDHEN and CDR2 is SYDVKM. CDR3 size: 15 residues.

The J gene is TRBJ1-3, the V gene TRBV18; the D gene is possibly TRBD1 (6 bases). The CDR3 loop spans 20 amino acids. Germline CDR1 reads KGHSH; CDR2 reads LQKENI. V was cut by 3 bases and J by 1 base, with 25 bases left in between. CDR3 DNA sequence: TGTGCCAGCTCACCCCTTAAGCTGGGGGCCTCCGCCGGGTCTGGAAACACCATATATTTT. Amino acid sequence: CASSPLKLGASAGSGNTIYF. Combining the CDR3 with reference TRBV18 and TRBJ1-3 gives the whole variable domain NAGVMQNPRHLVRRRGQEARLRCSPMKGHSHVYWYRQLPEEGLKFMVYLQKENIIDESGMPKERFSAEFPKEGPSILRIQQVVRGDSAAYFCASSPLKLGASAGSGNTIYFGEGSWLTVV.

The V gene is TRBV2, the J gene TRBJ2-7, with TRBD1 identical over 10 bases. The CDR3 runs 15 residues. V gave up 4 bases and J gave up 0 bases; unmatched junction bases: 3. CDR1 is SNHLY and CDR2 is FYNNEI in the germline V gene. DNA for the CDR3: TGTGCCAGCAGTGCGACAGGGGGCCTCTCCTACGAGCAGTACTTC. Protein sequence: CASSATGGLSYEQYF.